The rows below give T cell receptor beta chains drawn from one sample of a study of T cell responses to AZD1222 COVID-19 vaccine. The protocol was immunoSEQ multiplex PCR, while the TCRdb copy is restricted to in-frame clones and leaves out a portion. The repertoire holds 180,000 or so clones, around 92% seen once, with 1% to 1.5% in the top ten. This specimen consisted of peripheral blood, obtained 28 days after the second AZD1222 dose. The receptors originated from an adult who received the AZD1222 COVID-19 vaccine. Each CDR3 is given with its conserved first and last residue. The D gene is left open where the match is weak. Size is stated for part of the rows, as once, few or many counts, or as a class when the clone is expanded.

TRBJ1-5 NA once 14 TRBV10-3 CAISTGYSNQPQHF TGTGCCATCAGTACAGGGTATAGCAATCAGCCCCAGCATTTT
TRBJ2-2 NA NA 15 TRBV28 CASSLGAGNTGELFF TGTGCCAGCAGCTTAGGGGCGGGGAACACCGGGGAGCTGTTTTTT
TRBJ2-3 NA NA 13 TRBV2 CASRRGGTDTQYF TGTGCCAGCAGGCGGGGAGGCACAGATACGCAGTATTTT
TRBJ2-1 TRBD2 NA 14 TRBV10-3 CAISVSGDYNEQFF TGTGCCATCAGTGTTAGCGGGGACTACAATGAGCAGTTCTTC
TRBJ2-5 NA NA 14 TRBV15 CATSGGTRSETQYF TGTGCCACCAGCGGCGGGACAAGGTCAGAGACCCAGTACTTC
TRBJ2-1 TRBD2 NA 13 TRBV10-3 CAISGTSMNEQFF TGTGCCATCAGCGGGACTAGCATGAATGAGCAGTTCTTC
TRBJ1-1 NA NA 15 TRBV19 CASSIYTASNTEAFF TGTGCCAGTAGTATTTATACCGCCTCGAACACTGAAGCTTTCTTT
TRBJ1-5 NA NA 16 TRBV19 CASSLRGRYSNQPQHF TGTGCCAGTAGTTTAAGGGGCAGATATAGCAATCAGCCCCAGCATTTT
TRBJ1-5 NA once 14 TRBV10-3 CAISESGAYQPQHF TGTGCCATCAGTGAGTCTGGCGCATATCAGCCCCAGCATTTT
TRBJ1-3 TRBD1 NA 15 TRBV6-2/TRBV6-3 CASSRQGSSGNTIYF TGTGCCAGCAGTCGACAGGGGAGCTCTGGAAACACCATATATTTT
TRBJ2-5 NA NA 11 TRBV19 CASERGETQYF TGTGCCAGTGAGAGGGGAGAGACCCAGTACTTC
TRBJ1-5 NA NA 12 TRBV15 CATSRGRQPQHF TGTGCCACCAGCAGAGGACGGCAGCCCCAGCATTTT
TRBJ1-2 NA NA 12 TRBV6-5 CASSYSGGGYTF TGTGCCAGCAGTTACTCGGGAGGTGGCTACACCTTC
TRBJ1-6 NA NA 13 TRBV30 CAWSTRQAAPLHF TGTGCCTGGAGTACCCGACAGGCCGCTCCCCTCCACTTT
TRBJ1-5 NA NA 12 TRBV7-9 CASSLGGEPQHF TGTGCCAGCAGCTTAGGGGGGGAGCCCCAGCATTTT
TRBJ1-6 NA NA 16 TRBV5-1 CASSFSTAVYNSPLHF TGCGCCAGCAGCTTTTCGACAGCGGTCTATAATTCACCCCTCCACTTT
TRBJ2-5 NA NA 12 TRBV25-1 CASSVGAETQYF TGTGCCAGCAGTGTTGGTGCCGAGACCCAGTACTTC
TRBJ1-1 NA NA 13 TRBV19 CASSRRINTEAFF TGTGCCAGTAGCCGACGGATAAACACTGAAGCTTTCTTT
TRBJ1-1 TRBD1 NA 13 TRBV2 CASSGGRGAEAFF TGTGCCAGCAGTGGAGGCAGGGGGGCTGAAGCTTTCTTT
TRBJ1-5 NA few 13 TRBV12-3/TRBV12-4 CASRGRGEQPQHF TGTGCCAGCAGGGGACGAGGGGAACAGCCCCAGCATTTT
TRBJ1-1 NA NA 13 TRBV11-2 CASSLEHTDGAFF TGTGCCAGCAGCTTAGAACACACCGACGGAGCTTTCTTT
TRBJ2-2 TRBD2 NA 16 TRBV7-9 CASSLTSAGETGELFF TGTGCCAGCAGCTTAACCTCGGCGGGGGAAACCGGGGAGCTGTTTTTT
TRBJ2-3 NA NA 19 TRBV7-2 CASSLAQRPRQGPGDTQYF TGTGCCAGCAGCTTAGCTCAACGTCCACGGCAGGGGCCAGGGGATACGCAGTATTTT
TRBJ1-3 TRBD1 NA 16 TRBV3-1/TRBV3-2 CASSQSGQISGNTIYF TGTGCCAGCAGCCAGTCGGGACAGATCTCTGGAAACACCATATATTTT
TRBJ1-6 TRBD1 NA 16 TRBV5-6 CASSFGGGQGRSPLHF TGTGCCAGCAGCTTTGGTGGGGGACAGGGAAGGTCACCCCTCCACTTT
TRBJ2-7 TRBD2 NA 17 TRBV27 CASRGPSRRGGAYEQYF TGTGCCAGCAGGGGACCCAGCCGCCGGGGAGGGGCCTACGAGCAGTACTTC
TRBJ2-1 NA NA 16 TRBV7-9 CASSLRPGVLGDEQFF TGTGCCAGCAGCTTACGACCAGGGGTTTTGGGTGATGAGCAGTTCTTC
TRBJ1-6 NA many 13 TRBV30 CAWSGGGNSPLHF TGTGCCTGGAGTGGGGGGGGAAATTCACCCCTCCACTTT
TRBJ1-2 TRBD1 few 14 TRBV5-6 CASSLPTGPYGYTF TGTGCCAGCAGCTTACCGACAGGGCCCTATGGCTACACCTTC
TRBJ2-7 NA NA 12 TRBV19 CARAIVSYEQYF TGTGCCAGGGCGATTGTTTCCTACGAGCAGTACTTC
TRBJ2-3 NA NA 15 TRBV24-1 CATSGAKGNTDTQYF TGTGCCACCAGTGGAGCAAAGGGCAATACAGATACGCAGTATTTT
TRBJ2-1 TRBD2 once 15 TRBV5-8 CASSLGSGVYNEQFF TGTGCCAGCAGCTTGGGTAGCGGGGTGTACAATGAGCAGTTCTTC
TRBJ2-3 NA NA 13 TRBV5-1 CASSLDTLNTQYF TGCGCCAGCAGCTTGGACACCCTCAATACGCAGTATTTT
TRBJ2-4 TRBD1 NA 14 TRBV19 CASSLQGPKNIQYF TGTGCCAGTAGTTTACAGGGGCCCAAAAACATTCAGTACTTC
TRBJ2-7 NA NA 14 TRBV5-1 CASSLNKALYEQYF TGCGCCAGCAGCTTGAACAAGGCCCTCTACGAGCAGTACTTC
TRBJ1-1 TRBD1 NA 14 TRBV10-2 CASSTGTGSFEAFF TGCGCCAGCAGTACCGGGACAGGCTCTTTCGAAGCTTTCTTT
TRBJ2-2 NA NA 16 TRBV9 CASSVLLDRFPGELFF TGTGCCAGCAGCGTGCTCCTCGACAGGTTTCCCGGGGAGCTGTTTTTT
TRBJ2-7 TRBD1 few 15 TRBV7-8 CASSTDRGTIYEQYF TGTGCCAGCAGCACGGACAGGGGAACGATATACGAGCAGTACTTC
TRBJ1-1 NA NA 15 TRBV3-1/TRBV3-2 CASSQTGPQRTEAFF TGTGCCAGCAGCCAAACAGGACCTCAACGGACTGAAGCTTTCTTT
TRBJ1-2 TRBD1 NA 14 TRBV7-9 CASSRGQGSYGYTF TGTGCCAGCAGCCGCGGACAGGGAAGCTATGGCTACACCTTC
TRBJ1-2 TRBD1 NA 14 TRBV18 CASYEPDRGDGYTF TGTGCCAGCTACGAGCCGGACAGGGGGGATGGCTACACCTTC